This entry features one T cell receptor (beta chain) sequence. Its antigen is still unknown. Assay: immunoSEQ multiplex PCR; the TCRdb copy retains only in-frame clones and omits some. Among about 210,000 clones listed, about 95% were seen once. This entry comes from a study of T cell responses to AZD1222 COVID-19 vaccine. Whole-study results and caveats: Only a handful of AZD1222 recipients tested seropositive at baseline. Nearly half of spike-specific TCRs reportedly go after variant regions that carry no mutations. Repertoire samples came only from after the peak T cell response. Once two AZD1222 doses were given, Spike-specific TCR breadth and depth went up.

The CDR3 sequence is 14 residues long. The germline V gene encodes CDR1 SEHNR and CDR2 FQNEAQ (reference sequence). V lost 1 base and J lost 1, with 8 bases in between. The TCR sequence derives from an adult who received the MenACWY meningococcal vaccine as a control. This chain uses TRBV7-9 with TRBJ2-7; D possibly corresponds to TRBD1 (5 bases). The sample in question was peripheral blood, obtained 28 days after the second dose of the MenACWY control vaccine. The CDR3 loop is CASSLVQGSYEQYF. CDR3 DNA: TGTGCCAGCAGCTTAGTGCAGGGTTCCTACGAGCAGTACTTC.